The clone carrying this T cell receptor beta chain was recorded a few times. The antigen is undetermined. This sample is part of a study of blood T cells in healthy people across ages. Primed by a sample-barcoded 5' primer and a J-beta primer mix, a second PCR proceeded for about 6 to 12 cycles. Via MiXCR, TCRdb re-called the 5' RACE reads, giving one row per CDR3 protein. The sample records 1.8 million or so distinct CDR3 sequences, about 39% being singletons. Study results and limitations: Diversity was estimated from one million T cells, and these estimates were considered underestimates.

In germline, CDR1 is LNHNV, CDR2 YYDKDF (reference sequence). This CDR3 is built from 13 residues. Unmatched junction bases numbered 6, after V lost 9 bases and J lost 9 bases. The chain links TRBV15 to TRBJ2-1; TRBD1 aligns across 12 bases. This sequence was found in a human donor in good health. Material: blood. The CDR3 DNA is TGTGCCACGGGGACAGGGGGCGAGGGTGAGCAGTTCTTC. Its translation: CATGTGGEGEQFF.